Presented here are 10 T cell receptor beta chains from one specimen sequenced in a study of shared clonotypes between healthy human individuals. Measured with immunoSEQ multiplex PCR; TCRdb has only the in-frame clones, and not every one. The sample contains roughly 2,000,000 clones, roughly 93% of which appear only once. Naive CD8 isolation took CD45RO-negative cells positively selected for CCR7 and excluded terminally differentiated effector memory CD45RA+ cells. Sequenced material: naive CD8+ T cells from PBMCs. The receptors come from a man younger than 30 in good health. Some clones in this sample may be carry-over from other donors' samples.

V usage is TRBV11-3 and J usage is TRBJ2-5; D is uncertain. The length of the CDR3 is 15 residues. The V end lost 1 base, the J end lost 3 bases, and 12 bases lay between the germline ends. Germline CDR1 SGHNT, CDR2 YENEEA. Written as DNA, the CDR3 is TGTGCCAGCAGCTTAGGCTCCTATTACGAAGAGACCCAGTACTTC. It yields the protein CASSLGSYYEETQYF.

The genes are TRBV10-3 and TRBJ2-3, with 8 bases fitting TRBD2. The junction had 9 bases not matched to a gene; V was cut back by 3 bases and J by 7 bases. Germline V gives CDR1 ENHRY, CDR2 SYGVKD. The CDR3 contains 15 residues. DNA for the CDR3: TGTGCCATCAGTGACCCTGGACTAGCAGCTAATACGCAGTATTTT. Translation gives CAISDPGLAANTQYF.

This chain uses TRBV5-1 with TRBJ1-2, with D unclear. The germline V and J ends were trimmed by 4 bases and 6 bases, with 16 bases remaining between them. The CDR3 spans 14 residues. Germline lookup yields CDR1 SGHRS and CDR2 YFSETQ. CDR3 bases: TGCGCCAGCAGCCTGGCGTCCGACATCCATGGCTACACCTTC. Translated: CASSLASDIHGYTF.

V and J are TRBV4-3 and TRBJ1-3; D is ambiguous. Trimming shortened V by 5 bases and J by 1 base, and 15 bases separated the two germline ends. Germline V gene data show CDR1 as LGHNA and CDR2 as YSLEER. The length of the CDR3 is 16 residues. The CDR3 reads CASSSPPLVSGNTIYF. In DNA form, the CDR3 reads TGCGCCAGCAGCTCCCCCCCGTTGGTTTCTGGAAACACCATATATTTT.

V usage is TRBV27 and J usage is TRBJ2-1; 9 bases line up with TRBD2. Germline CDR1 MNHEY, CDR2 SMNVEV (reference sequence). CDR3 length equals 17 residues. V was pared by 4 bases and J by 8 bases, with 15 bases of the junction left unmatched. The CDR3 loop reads CASSSNTRSGRIDEQFF. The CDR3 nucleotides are TGTGCCAGCAGTTCAAATACTAGAAGCGGGAGGATCGATGAGCAGTTCTTC.

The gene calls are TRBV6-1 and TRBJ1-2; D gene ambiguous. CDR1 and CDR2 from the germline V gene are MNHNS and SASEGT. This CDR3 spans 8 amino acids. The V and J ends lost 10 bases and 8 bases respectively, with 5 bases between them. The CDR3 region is CATSGYTF. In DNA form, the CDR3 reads TGTGCCACCAGCGGCTACACCTTC.

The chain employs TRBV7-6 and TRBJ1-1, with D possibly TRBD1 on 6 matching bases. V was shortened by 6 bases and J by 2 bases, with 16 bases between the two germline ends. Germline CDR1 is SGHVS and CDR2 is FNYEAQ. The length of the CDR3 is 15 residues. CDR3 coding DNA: TGTGCCAGCAGTTCCAGGACAGACCGAAACACTGAAGCTTTCTTT. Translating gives CASSSRTDRNTEAFF.

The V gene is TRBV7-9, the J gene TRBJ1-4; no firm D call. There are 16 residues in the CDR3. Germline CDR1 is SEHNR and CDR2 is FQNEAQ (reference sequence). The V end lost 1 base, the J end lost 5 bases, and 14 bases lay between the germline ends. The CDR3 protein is CASSLEREQRNEKLFF. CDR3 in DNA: TGTGCCAGCAGCTTAGAGCGAGAGCAGCGAAATGAAAAACTGTTTTTT.

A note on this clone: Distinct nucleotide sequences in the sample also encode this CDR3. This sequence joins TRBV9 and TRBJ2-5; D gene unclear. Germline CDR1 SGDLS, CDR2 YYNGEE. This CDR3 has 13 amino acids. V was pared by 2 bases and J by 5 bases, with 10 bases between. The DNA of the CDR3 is TGTGCCAGCAGCGTGAAGGGATGGGAGACCCAGTACTTC. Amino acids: CASSVKGWETQYF.

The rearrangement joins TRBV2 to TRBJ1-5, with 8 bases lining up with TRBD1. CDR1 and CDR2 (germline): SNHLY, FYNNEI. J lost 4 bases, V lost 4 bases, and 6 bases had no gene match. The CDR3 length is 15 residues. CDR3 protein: CASSVRTGLNQPQHF. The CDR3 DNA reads TGTGCCAGCAGTGTTCGGACAGGGCTGAATCAGCCCCAGCATTTT.